The rows below give T cell receptor beta chains drawn from one sample of a study of OX40 agonist ivuxolimab in advanced cancers. TCRdb's copy holds only in-frame clones and misses some; the assay was immunoSEQ multiplex PCR. This table holds 100,000 or so clones, 70% to 85% found once. The sequencing here drew on CD4+ or CD8+ T cells sorted from blood, taken in a trial of the OX40 agonist ivuxolimab. These receptor sequences come from an adult with an advanced solid tumor such as melanoma, head and neck, liver or kidney cancer. CDR3s include the opening cysteine and the closing phenylalanine or tryptophan. The D gene is left open where the match is weak. For some rows the clone size is stated as once, few or many, or as a class when expanded; others skip it.

j_gene: TRBJ1-2
d_gene: NA
abundance: NA
v_gene: TRBV28
CDR3aa: CASSFGTSRVGGYTF
CDR3nt: TGTGCCAGCAGCTTCGGGACATCCAGAGTAGGTGGCTACACCTTC

j_gene: TRBJ2-7
d_gene: NA
abundance: NA
v_gene: TRBV2
CDR3aa: CASPRDPGSYEQYF
CDR3nt: TGTGCCAGCCCCAGGGATCCAGGATCCTACGAGCAGTACTTC

j_gene: TRBJ2-7
d_gene: NA
abundance: NA
v_gene: TRBV20-1
CDR3aa: CSASASAGQYF
CDR3nt: TGCAGTGCTAGCGCGTCGGCTGGGCAGTACTTC

j_gene: TRBJ2-3
d_gene: NA
abundance: NA
v_gene: TRBV6-1
CDR3aa: CASSDPGLHTDTQYF
CDR3nt: TGTGCCAGCAGTGACCCGGGACTCCACACAGATACGCAGTATTTT

j_gene: TRBJ1-6
d_gene: NA
abundance: NA
v_gene: TRBV7-2
CDR3aa: CASTWGSSPLHF
CDR3nt: TGTGCCAGCACCTGGGGGAGTTCACCCCTCCACTTT

j_gene: TRBJ1-5
d_gene: NA
abundance: NA
v_gene: TRBV30
CDR3aa: CAWSVDSNQPQHF
CDR3nt: TGTGCCTGGAGTGTAGATAGCAATCAGCCCCAGCATTTT

j_gene: TRBJ1-2
d_gene: NA
abundance: NA
v_gene: TRBV28
CDR3aa: CASSFRGNWGYTF
CDR3nt: TGTGCCAGCAGTTTCCGGGGAAATTGGGGCTACACCTTC

j_gene: TRBJ2-7
d_gene: NA
abundance: few
v_gene: TRBV5-6
CDR3aa: CASSSLHTRAQYF
CDR3nt: TGTGCCAGCAGCTCACTCCACACACGCGCGCAGTACTTC

j_gene: TRBJ2-2
d_gene: TRBD2
abundance: NA
v_gene: TRBV2
CDR3aa: CASSLRTSANTGELFF
CDR3nt: TGTGCCAGCAGTTTAAGGACTAGCGCGAACACCGGGGAGCTGTTTTTT

j_gene: TRBJ2-7
d_gene: NA
abundance: NA
v_gene: TRBV27
CDR3aa: CASSLLSPGTHEQYF
CDR3nt: TGTGCCAGCAGTTTATTGTCCCCCGGGACCCACGAGCAGTACTTC

j_gene: TRBJ2-7
d_gene: TRBD2
abundance: NA
v_gene: TRBV10-1
CDR3aa: CASSISGDEQYF
CDR3nt: TGCGCCAGCAGTATTAGCGGGGACGAGCAGTACTTC

j_gene: TRBJ1-1
d_gene: NA
abundance: NA
v_gene: TRBV4-1
CDR3aa: CASSHLNLTEAFF
CDR3nt: TGCGCCAGCAGCCACCTAAACCTCACTGAAGCTTTCTTT

j_gene: TRBJ2-7
d_gene: TRBD1
abundance: NA
v_gene: TRBV11-3
CDR3aa: CASSSMDRPYEQYF
CDR3nt: TGTGCCAGCAGCTCAATGGACAGGCCCTACGAGCAGTACTTC

j_gene: TRBJ1-5
d_gene: NA
abundance: NA
v_gene: TRBV5-8
CDR3aa: CASSPLPERGRQPQHF
CDR3nt: TGTGCCAGCAGCCCCCTACCCGAAAGGGGACGTCAGCCCCAGCATTTT

j_gene: TRBJ2-2
d_gene: TRBD2
abundance: once
v_gene: TRBV10-3
CDR3aa: CAIGVLSTLAGHLFTGELFF
CDR3nt: TGTGCCATCGGGGTCCTTTCGACACTAGCGGGGCATCTATTCACCGGGGAGCTGTTTTTT

j_gene: TRBJ2-7
d_gene: TRBD2
abundance: NA
v_gene: TRBV30
CDR3aa: CAWSAYQRDYEQYF
CDR3nt: TGTGCCTGGAGTGCATACCAGCGGGACTACGAGCAGTACTTC

j_gene: TRBJ1-1
d_gene: TRBD1
abundance: once
v_gene: TRBV18
CDR3aa: CASRGQQNTEAFF
CDR3nt: TGTGCCAGCCGGGGACAGCAGAACACTGAAGCTTTCTTT

j_gene: TRBJ2-7
d_gene: NA
abundance: NA
v_gene: TRBV10-3
CDR3aa: CAISETRGFSYEQYF
CDR3nt: TGTGCCATCAGTGAGACAAGGGGTTTCTCCTACGAGCAGTACTTC

j_gene: TRBJ2-1
d_gene: TRBD2
abundance: NA
v_gene: TRBV7-3
CDR3aa: CASSKAGGRYNEQFF
CDR3nt: TGTGCCAGCAGCAAAGCGGGAGGGAGGTACAATGAGCAGTTCTTC

j_gene: TRBJ2-3
d_gene: NA
abundance: NA
v_gene: TRBV7-9
CDR3aa: CASSLQGDTQYF
CDR3nt: TGTGCCAGCAGCTTACAGGGAGATACGCAGTATTTT

j_gene: TRBJ2-6
d_gene: NA
abundance: NA
v_gene: TRBV30
CDR3aa: CAGTGSGANVLTF
CDR3nt: TGTGCCGGTACAGGGTCTGGGGCCAACGTCCTGACTTTC

j_gene: TRBJ1-4
d_gene: NA
abundance: NA
v_gene: TRBV7-9
CDR3aa: CASSFPGSGIGKLFF
CDR3nt: TGTGCCAGCAGCTTCCCCGGGAGCGGAATCGGAAAACTGTTTTTT

j_gene: TRBJ2-1
d_gene: NA
abundance: few
v_gene: TRBV28
CDR3aa: CASSLAGDSSYNEQFF
CDR3nt: TGTGCCAGCAGTTTAGCGGGCGATTCCTCCTACAATGAGCAGTTCTTC

j_gene: TRBJ2-6
d_gene: NA
abundance: once
v_gene: TRBV21-1
CDR3aa: CASSNPGQGTGANVLTF
CDR3nt: TGTGCCAGCAGCAATCCCGGACAGGGGACTGGGGCCAACGTCCTGACTTTC

j_gene: TRBJ2-7
d_gene: TRBD1
abundance: once
v_gene: TRBV2
CDR3aa: CASGRDRGPEQYF
CDR3nt: TGTGCCAGCGGCCGGGACAGGGGGCCCGAGCAGTACTTC

j_gene: TRBJ2-7
d_gene: TRBD1
abundance: NA
v_gene: TRBV6-5
CDR3aa: CASSPGTGTHEQYF
CDR3nt: TGTGCCAGCAGCCCCGGGACAGGGACCCACGAGCAGTACTTC

j_gene: TRBJ1-6
d_gene: TRBD1
abundance: NA
v_gene: TRBV6-1
CDR3aa: CASSLRQGGNSPLHF
CDR3nt: TGTGCCAGCAGTCTACGACAGGGAGGGAATTCACCCCTCCACTTT

j_gene: TRBJ2-2
d_gene: TRBD2
abundance: NA
v_gene: TRBV7-2
CDR3aa: CASSFSGSGTGELFF
CDR3nt: TGTGCCAGCAGCTTTAGCGGGTCGGGAACCGGGGAGCTGTTTTTT

j_gene: TRBJ2-1
d_gene: NA
abundance: NA
v_gene: TRBV2
CDR3aa: CASSGGEQFF
CDR3nt: TGTGCCAGCAGTGGGGGCGAGCAGTTCTTC

j_gene: TRBJ2-3
d_gene: TRBD2
abundance: once
v_gene: TRBV4-2
CDR3aa: CASSQDPTSGSDTQYF
CDR3nt: TGTGCCAGCAGCCAAGATCCCACGAGCGGGAGTGATACGCAGTATTTT

j_gene: TRBJ2-5
d_gene: TRBD2
abundance: NA
v_gene: TRBV25-1
CDR3aa: CASSESGGLAGETQYF
CDR3nt: TGTGCCAGCAGTGAATCAGGAGGACTAGCGGGGGAGACCCAGTACTTC

j_gene: TRBJ2-2
d_gene: NA
abundance: many
v_gene: TRBV5-6
CDR3aa: CASTTPRLAGELFF
CDR3nt: TGTGCCAGCACCACCCCGCGTTTAGCCGGGGAGCTGTTTTTT

j_gene: TRBJ1-5
d_gene: NA
abundance: NA
v_gene: TRBV7-8
CDR3aa: CASSPRGTSNQPQHF
CDR3nt: TGTGCCAGCAGCCCCCGGGGAACTAGCAATCAGCCCCAGCATTTT

j_gene: TRBJ2-5
d_gene: NA
abundance: NA
v_gene: TRBV27
CDR3aa: CASSLGGTEETQYF
CDR3nt: TGTGCCAGCAGTTTAGGGGGGACGGAGGAGACCCAGTACTTC

j_gene: TRBJ1-5
d_gene: NA
abundance: NA
v_gene: TRBV30
CDR3aa: CAWSRGRQNQPQHF
CDR3nt: TGTGCCTGGAGTCGAGGACGGCAAAATCAGCCCCAGCATTTT

j_gene: TRBJ1-5
d_gene: NA
abundance: NA
v_gene: TRBV5-1
CDR3aa: CASSLAGVESQPQHF
CDR3nt: TGCGCCAGCAGCTTGGCTGGGGTTGAATCTCAGCCCCAGCATTTT

j_gene: TRBJ2-1
d_gene: NA
abundance: NA
v_gene: TRBV6-6
CDR3aa: CASSQDSIEQFF
CDR3nt: TGTGCCAGCAGCCAAGACTCAATAGAGCAGTTCTTC

j_gene: TRBJ2-1
d_gene: NA
abundance: NA
v_gene: TRBV4-3
CDR3aa: CASNSIGGGGLNEQFF
CDR3nt: TGCGCCAGCAATTCCATAGGTGGGGGCGGGTTGAATGAGCAGTTCTTC

j_gene: TRBJ2-7
d_gene: TRBD2
abundance: NA
v_gene: TRBV9
CDR3aa: CASSEGTSGRESSYEQYF
CDR3nt: TGTGCCAGCAGCGAGGGAACTAGCGGGAGGGAGAGCTCCTACGAGCAGTACTTC

j_gene: TRBJ2-1
d_gene: NA
abundance: NA
v_gene: TRBV20-1
CDR3aa: CSVNEQFF
CDR3nt: TGCAGTGTCAATGAGCAGTTCTTC

j_gene: TRBJ2-2
d_gene: TRBD2
abundance: NA
v_gene: TRBV7-9
CDR3aa: CASSRWGGSTGELFF
CDR3nt: TGTGCCAGCAGCCGGTGGGGGGGGAGCACCGGGGAGCTGTTTTTT

j_gene: TRBJ2-2
d_gene: NA
abundance: NA
v_gene: TRBV2
CDR3aa: CASNHKQGAGELFF
CDR3nt: TGTGCCAGCAATCATAAACAGGGTGCCGGGGAGCTGTTTTTT

j_gene: TRBJ1-1
d_gene: NA
abundance: once
v_gene: TRBV7-2
CDR3aa: CASSLGGRDTEAFF
CDR3nt: TGTGCCAGCAGCTTGGGAGGCCGGGACACTGAAGCTTTCTTT

j_gene: TRBJ2-3
d_gene: TRBD1
abundance: NA
v_gene: TRBV5-4
CDR3aa: CASSLTTGGPDTQYF
CDR3nt: TGTGCCAGCAGCTTGACTACAGGGGGCCCAGATACGCAGTATTTT

j_gene: TRBJ2-1
d_gene: NA
abundance: NA
v_gene: TRBV19
CDR3aa: CASLAGGDSYNEQFF
CDR3nt: TGTGCCAGTCTAGCTGGGGGAGACTCCTACAATGAGCAGTTCTTC

j_gene: TRBJ2-7
d_gene: NA
abundance: NA
v_gene: TRBV21-1
CDR3aa: CASSPKKFVSYEQYF
CDR3nt: TGTGCCTCCTCCCCCAAGAAATTCGTATCCTACGAGCAGTACTTC

j_gene: TRBJ2-5
d_gene: TRBD2
abundance: NA
v_gene: TRBV7-2
CDR3aa: CASSLGGGVKTQYF
CDR3nt: TGTGCCAGCAGCTTAGGTGGGGGGGTAAAGACCCAGTACTTC

j_gene: TRBJ1-5
d_gene: NA
abundance: NA
v_gene: TRBV5-4
CDR3aa: CASSFGLNQPQHF
CDR3nt: TGTGCCAGCAGCTTTGGACTGAATCAGCCCCAGCATTTT

j_gene: TRBJ2-2
d_gene: NA
abundance: once
v_gene: TRBV7-3
CDR3aa: CASSPAAGSNTGELFF
CDR3nt: TGTGCCAGCAGCCCCGCGGCGGGATCGAACACCGGGGAGCTGTTTTTT

j_gene: TRBJ2-5
d_gene: TRBD1
abundance: few
v_gene: TRBV4-1
CDR3aa: CASSQDRETQYF
CDR3nt: TGCGCCAGCAGCCAGGACAGGGAGACCCAGTACTTC

j_gene: TRBJ2-3
d_gene: NA
abundance: once
v_gene: TRBV28
CDR3aa: CASYSFSTDTQYF
CDR3nt: TGTGCCAGTTACTCTTTTAGCACAGATACGCAGTATTTT

j_gene: TRBJ2-1
d_gene: NA
abundance: NA
v_gene: TRBV5-1
CDR3aa: CASSLDGRKFF
CDR3nt: TGCGCCAGCAGCCTCGACGGAAGAAAGTTCTTC

j_gene: TRBJ1-1
d_gene: NA
abundance: NA
v_gene: TRBV12-2
CDR3aa: CASRLWPGQRGTEAFF
CDR3nt: TGTGCAAGTCGCCTTTGGCCGGGACAAAGGGGCACTGAAGCTTTCTTT

j_gene: TRBJ2-3
d_gene: TRBD2
abundance: NA
v_gene: TRBV4-2
CDR3aa: CASSQGPAGGFTDTQYF
CDR3nt: TGTGCCAGCAGCCAAGGTCCAGCGGGAGGCTTCACAGATACGCAGTATTTT